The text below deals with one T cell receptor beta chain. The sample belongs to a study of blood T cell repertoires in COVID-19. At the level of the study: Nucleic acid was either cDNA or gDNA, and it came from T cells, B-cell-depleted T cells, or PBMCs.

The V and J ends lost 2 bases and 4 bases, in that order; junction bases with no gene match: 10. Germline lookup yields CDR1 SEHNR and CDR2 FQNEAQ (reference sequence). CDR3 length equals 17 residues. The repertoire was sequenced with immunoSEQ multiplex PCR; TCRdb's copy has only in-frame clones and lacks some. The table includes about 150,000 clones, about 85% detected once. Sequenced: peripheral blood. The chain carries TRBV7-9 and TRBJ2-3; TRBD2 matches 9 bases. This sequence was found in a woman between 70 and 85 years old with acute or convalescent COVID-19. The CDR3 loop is CASSLRQIAGEADTQYF. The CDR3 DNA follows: TGTGCCAGCAGCTTACGTCAGATAGCGGGGGAGGCAGATACGCAGTATTTT.